This entry is about one T cell receptor (beta chain). This record comes from a study of beta chain features in type 1 diabetes. Reverse transcription of all isolated RNA meant that expressed TCRB transcripts were sequenced. Method: immunoSEQ multiplex PCR; TCRdb's copy keeps in-frame clones and lacks some. The sample carries 130,000 to 150,000 clones, under 60% recorded once. This CDR3 has 14 residues. Between the trimmed V and J ends, which lost 2 bases and 3 bases, there was a span of 11 bases. CDR1 is MNHNS and CDR2 is SASEGT in the germline V gene. This TCR derives from a man aged 18 to 29 in good health. Sequences were obtained from Tregs from blood. This chain uses TRBV6-1 with TRBJ2-7; D is ambiguous. The CDR3 DNA is TGTGCCAGCAGTGAACCCCCGAAGCACTACGAGCAGTACTTC. Amino acid sequence: CASSEPPKHYEQYF.